This TCR beta chain was identified in a study of blood T cell repertoires in COVID-19. Across the study: The cDNA or gDNA used as material had been derived from T cells, B-cell-depleted T cells, or PBMCs.

Participant reports of clinical history set cohort assignment. CDR1 is SGHRS and CDR2 is YFSETQ in the germline V gene. The CDR3 extends over 14 amino acids. The authors' processing: The authors estimated nucleated cell counts from reference gene primer amplification. Profiled with immunoSEQ multiplex PCR; TCRdb holds only in-frame clones, not every one. The D gene and trimming were derived from the DNA, and the V and J assignments and clone size from that table. The sample holds around 240,000 clones; 85% to 90% are singletons and the top ten take about 1%. Comments on this clone: Mismatch with germline at one junction end may stem from a read error.

This sequence was found in a man over 45 who had been exposed to COVID-19. The genes are TRBV5-1 and TRBJ2-4; 8 bases match TRBD1. The specimen sequenced was PBMCs or T cells enriched from blood (not recorded which). DNA for the CDR3: TGTGCCAGCAGCTTGGGACAGGTTATAGACATTCAGTACTTC. As protein: CASSLGQVIDIQYF.